The rows below give T cell receptor beta chains drawn from one sample of a study of CD8 T cells in ankylosing spondylitis. TCRdb re-analysed the 5' RACE reads in MiXCR, keeping a single row per CDR3 protein. In the table there are around 130,000 distinct CDR3 sequences, about 6.5% of which are singletons. The sequenced sample consisted of blood, either unsorted or a sorted T cell fraction (not recorded which). The receptors were sampled from a male donor with ankylosing spondylitis or in good health (not recorded which). CDR3s include the opening cysteine and the closing phenylalanine or tryptophan.

CASNERDANTGELFF	TRBV5-1
CASSLDGRVDGEQFF	TRBV5-1
CASSSQGGNYGYTF	TRBV5-1
CASSVAGGNYFNEQFF	TRBV9
CASSLGQGMIETQYF	TRBV5-1
CASSPGGDGNTIYF	TRBV5-1
CASIAVGDTGELFF	TRBV12-3/TRBV12-4
CASSPLRNTEAFF	TRBV14
CATSDTVGGTGELFF	TRBV24-1
CASSTGTAIFNEKLFF	TRBV11-2
CASSPQGQGDRNSPLHF	TRBV27
CASTDPGQGENEQYF	TRBV28
CASSVLAGVGNEQFF	TRBV9
CASSFPGRAYEQYF	TRBV5-5
CASSWVTEGSPLHF	TRBV7-9
CASSYPRAGTTHTTDTQYF	TRBV6-2/TRBV6-3
CASSLYRGEAYNEQFF	TRBV5-1
CSADREQSGSYEQYF	TRBV20-1
CASTKTGANTEAFF	TRBV5-1
CASSPNSGLLGTDTQYF	TRBV18
CASRRDYTDTQYF	TRBV28
CASRDQGAGNTIYF	TRBV28
CASSLGGSGAAQYF	TRBV7-9
CASSPGQGKNSPLHF	TRBV9
CASSLDGTRADTQYF	TRBV5-5
CASSPPSGLSTDTQYF	TRBV5-1
CSVDLQGVDYGYTF	TRBV29-1
CASSPFQGANTGELFF	TRBV18
CSASYGGVYEQYF	TRBV20-1
CAWSVLFTDEAFF	TRBV30
CAIRDTGELFF	TRBV10-3
CASSGGGLAATYEQYF	TRBV5-1
CASRPPGLAGNTIYF	TRBV2
CASSFGAREHYNEQFF	TRBV5-1
CASSRQEFTGELFF	TRBV3-1
CSHSAGQNYEQYF	TRBV29-1
CASSDELAGLQDTQYF	TRBV5-1
CSVEDPSGGRETQYF	TRBV29-1
CASSQSYRQRQETQYF	TRBV4-3
CASSLPQGNNEQFF	TRBV12-3/TRBV12-4
CASSLTGLERETQYF	TRBV5-1
CASSFLQGIYEQYF	TRBV5-1
CASSRELRDTSNQPQHF	TRBV7-2
CSARDPKREPDTQYF	TRBV20-1
CASSGRQDSPLHF	TRBV18
CSFDRGGPYEQYF	TRBV20-1
CVSSQEEIYNEQFF	TRBV3-1
CASSPYNMDRGDGYTF	TRBV5-1
CASSGGQQNEKLFF	TRBV18
CASSHRNRGNTEAFF	TRBV3-1
CASSLNPGGRAGKEQFF	TRBV27